The 10 T cell receptor beta chains listed next were all sequenced from one sample in a study of blood T cell repertoires in COVID-19. The data were produced by immunoSEQ multiplex PCR, yet TCRdb's version contains in-frame clones alone and is incomplete. The table records about 190,000 clones, about 81% of them present only once. Sequencing was done on a sample of peripheral blood. These receptors originate from a woman over 75 with COVID-19, enrolled during active disease.

This clone was detected only a few times. The chain is built from TRBV7-9 and TRBJ2-2; tentatively, D is TRBD2 (5 bases). The CDR3 loop spans 14 amino acids. Per the germline V gene, CDR1 is SEHNR and CDR2 is FQNEAQ (reference sequence). Trimming shortened V by 6 bases and J by 3 bases, and 11 bases separated the two germline ends. The CDR3: CASSLLRDTGELFF. The CDR3 nucleotides read TGTGCCAGCAGTCTATTGAGGGACACCGGGGAGCTGTTTTTT.

The rearrangement links TRBV7-8 to TRBJ2-3; 8 bases are a match to TRBD2. The CDR3 contains 16 residues. Germline V gene data show CDR1 as SGHVS and CDR2 as FQNEAQ. V lost 1 base and J lost 4; bases outside the gene matches: 7. The CDR3 coding sequence is TGTGCCAGCAGCTTAGTCTGGACGGGGGGGCCAGATACGCAGTATTTT. Its translation is CASSLVWTGGPDTQYF. Combining the CDR3 with reference TRBV7-8 and TRBJ2-3 gives the whole variable domain GAGVSQSPRYKVAKRGQDVALRCDPISGHVSLFWYQQALGQGPEFLTYFQNEAQLDKSGLPSDRFFAERPEGSVSTLKIQRTQQEDSAVYLCASSLVWTGGPDTQYFGPGTRLTVL.

V gene TRBV19 combines with J gene TRBJ2-7, with a possible D match to TRBD2 (6 bases). V was clipped by 4 bases and J by 0 bases, with 13 bases between them. The CDR3 is 15 residues long. CDR1 and CDR2 (germline): LNHDA, SQIVND (reference sequence). Written as DNA, the CDR3 is TGTGCCAGTAGTAGAGGGACTGGCGACTCCTACGAGCAGTACTTC. Translated: CASSRGTGDSYEQYF.

V usage is TRBV19 and J usage is TRBJ1-1; unclear D gene. The CDR3 consists of 15 residues. Germline loops: CDR1 LNHDA, CDR2 SQIVND (reference sequence). V shed 6 bases and J shed 0 bases, with 14 bases lying between them. The CDR3 sequence is CASSPGRSMNTEAFF. In DNA, the CDR3 is TGTGCCAGTAGCCCGGGGAGGAGTATGAACACTGAAGCTTTCTTT.

The V call is TRBV6-5, the J call TRBJ2-3, with unresolved D. The V end was cut by 6 bases, the J end by 2 bases, with 15 bases between. The germline V gene encodes CDR1 MNHEY and CDR2 SVGAGI. This CDR3 is built from 15 residues. In DNA, the CDR3 is TGTGCCAGCAGCCAGGCTGAGAGCATCACAGATACGCAGTATTTT. This codes for CASSQAESITDTQYF.

This clone appeared a few times. The V and J genes are TRBV7-9 and TRBJ2-5; D is perhaps TRBD1 (7 bases). The length of the CDR3 is 17 residues. CDR1 SEHNR and CDR2 FQNEAQ come from the germline V gene (reference sequence). V dropped 3 bases and J dropped 5 bases, with 22 bases sitting between them. This CDR3 reads CASSFLPADPGGETQYF. The DNA for the CDR3 is TGTGCCAGCAGCTTCTTGCCCGCGGACCCAGGGGGGGAGACCCAGTACTTC. Full variable domain (outside the CDR3, taken from reference TRBV7-9 and TRBJ2-5): DTGVSQNPRHKITKRGQNVTFRCDPISEHNRLYWYRQTLGQGPEFLTYFQNEAQLEKSRLLSDRFSAERPKGSFSTLEIQRTEQGDSAMYLCASSFLPADPGGETQYFGPGTRLLVL.

The V gene is TRBV5-6, the J gene TRBJ1-2; 8 nucleotides agree with TRBD1. This CDR3 spans 16 amino acids. V was clipped by 4 bases and J by 7 bases; unmatched bases: 15. Looked up from germline, CDR1 is SGHDT and CDR2 is YYEEEE. In nucleotides, the CDR3 is TGTGCCAGCAGCCAACTCTCGGACAGGGACCCGCGTGGCTACACCTTC. This translates into CASSQLSDRDPRGYTF.

This clone showed up just once. V is TRBV15 and J is TRBJ2-5, with D possibly being TRBD1 (5 bases). CDR1 is LNHNV, CDR2 YYDKDF, per germline (reference sequence). This CDR3 contains 14 residues. V lost 1 base and J lost 0, with 6 bases in between. CDR3 sequence reads: CATSRGGDQETQYF. The CDR3 nucleotides are TGTGCCACCAGCAGAGGGGGCGACCAAGAGACCCAGTACTTC.

This clone is a singleton in its sample. The gene calls are TRBV20-1 and TRBJ2-7; no clear D. This CDR3 spans 12 amino acids. Between the trimmed V and J ends, which lost 3 bases and 7 bases, there was a span of 13 bases. Germline CDR1 reads DFQATT; CDR2 reads SNEGSKA (reference sequence). For the CDR3, the DNA is TGCAGTGCTAGTTCTCTAGTGGGTGAGCAGTACTTC. Amino acids: CSASSLVGEQYF.

V and J are TRBV2 and TRBJ1-2, with D uncertain. V lost 4 bases and J 2 bases, leaving 5 bases between the germline ends. CDR1 and CDR2 from the germline V gene are SNHLY and FYNNEI. The CDR3 totals 12 residues. The CDR3 loop reads CASSGLNYGYTF. The CDR3, as DNA: TGTGCCAGCAGTGGACTAAACTATGGCTACACCTTC.